A single sample is the source of the 3 T cell receptor beta chains below, sequenced in a study of identical twins (dated by TCRdb to about 2016). The method behind the library was 5' RACE. The instrument given in TCRdb is Illumina HiSeq 2000. TCRdb reworked the public reads: Q25 trimming with fastp, MiXCR clone assembly, productive beta chains retained. Here each entry gathers all rows of one CDR3 protein and keeps the most common genes and DNA. Within this sample are 1.5 million to 2 million distinct CDR3 sequences, with about 32% of them counted one time only. The top ten constitute roughly 0.3% of the sample. Sequenced: cord blood. The receptors come from a newborn girl in good health.

V is TRBV12-3 or TRBV12-4 and J is TRBJ1-5, with D perhaps matching TRBD1 (5 bases). This CDR3 comprises 14 residues. Trimming removed 6 bases from V and 3 bases from J, with 12 bases in between. CDR3 protein: CASSPGPNNQPQHF. DNA of the CDR3: TGTGCCAGCAGCCCGGGACCCAACAATCAGCCCCAGCATTTT.

The table lists this clonotype with a few counts. The gene calls are TRBV6-6 and TRBJ2-5; the D is unclear. Trimming removed 3 bases at V and 11 bases at J, with 16 bases between. The CDR3 spans 13 residues. Per the germline V gene, CDR1 is MNHNY and CDR2 is SVGAGI (reference sequence). This CDR3 reads CASSYSRSNEQYF. The CDR3 DNA reads as TGTGCCAGCAGTTATTCTAGGAGCAATGAGCAGTACTTC.

In this sample, this clonotype turned up many times. The V call is TRBV6-2 or TRBV6-3, the J call TRBJ2-3, with D perhaps matching TRBD2 (6 bases). Germline CDR1 MNHEY, CDR2 SVGEGT. V was pared by 6 bases and J by 2 bases, with 15 bases between. This CDR3 region has 15 residues. The CDR3 sequence: CASRRDSTFTDTQYF. CDR3 DNA sequence: TGTGCCAGCAGAAGGGACTCGACCTTCACAGATACGCAGTATTTT.